Listed below are T cell receptor beta chains from one sample, sequenced in a study of molecular identifiers for immune sequencing clone quantification. TCRdb analysed the PCR reads with MiXCR anew, one entry per CDR3 protein. This sample has about 640,000 distinct CDR3 sequences, with just under 20% found just once. Specimen: naive CD8+ T cells from blood, with Jurkat cell RNA spiked in. The receptor set was obtained from a human donor in good health. Some libraries in this study had Jurkat cell RNA spiked in. Both conserved end residues are part of each CDR3. A D gene is named only where the DNA matches it firmly. Size is stated for part of the rows, as once, few or many counts, or as a class when the clone is expanded.

TRBV20-1	TRBD2	few	TRBJ2-1	CSARGTSGNSYNEQFF	TGCAGTGCTCGAGGGACTAGCGGAAATTCCTACAATGAGCAGTTCTTC
TRBV5-4	-	many	TRBJ1-1	CASSLGDFGPNTEAFF	TGTGCCAGCAGCTTGGGAGATTTCGGGCCGAACACTGAAGCTTTCTTT
TRBV6-5	TRBD2	-	TRBJ2-1	CASSYTASGRSNEQFF	TGTGCCAGCAGTTACACGGCTAGCGGGAGGAGCAATGAGCAGTTCTTC
TRBV4-3	-	many	TRBJ2-4	CASSQDRGYTGANIQYF	TGCGCCAGCAGCCAAGATCGGGGCTACACCGGGGCAAACATTCAGTACTTC
TRBV6-5	-	many	TRBJ1-5	CASSQQGGPQHF	TGTGCCAGCAGTCAACAGGGAGGGCCCCAGCATTTT
TRBV6-1	-	many	TRBJ2-1	CASSEGHLSSYNEQFF	TGTGCCAGCAGTGAAGGACACCTGAGCTCCTACAATGAGCAGTTCTTC
TRBV2	-	many	TRBJ2-1	CASSERQDYNEQFF	TGTGCCAGCAGTGAACGCCAGGACTACAATGAGCAGTTCTTC
TRBV15	-	many	TRBJ2-7	CATSTRSQSYEQYF	TGTGCCACCAGCACCAGGTCACAGTCCTACGAGCAGTACTTC
TRBV6-6	TRBD2	few	TRBJ2-3	CASSYGDRGHSPGLAGADAQYF	TGTGCCAGCAGTTACGGGGACAGGGGACACTCCCCGGGACTAGCGGGAGCAGATGCGCAGTATTTT
TRBV4-3	TRBD2	many	TRBJ2-3	CASSQASGILNTQYF	TGCGCCAGCAGCCAGGCTAGCGGGATTTTGAATACGCAGTATTTT
TRBV7-9	-	many	TRBJ2-7	CASSSSGVYEQYF	TGTGCCAGCAGCTCATCGGGAGTCTACGAGCAGTACTTC
TRBV20-1	TRBD1	many	TRBJ1-6	CSARETGINSPLHF	TGCAGTGCTAGAGAGACAGGGATTAATTCACCCCTCCACTTT
TRBV10-3	-	-	TRBJ1-1	CAISEQGTEAFF	TGTGCCATCAGTGAGCAAGGGACTGAAGCTTTCTTT
TRBV6-1	TRBD2	few	TRBJ2-7	CASSDGLAGLSSYEQYF	TGTGCCAGCAGTGATGGGCTAGCGGGCTTGTCATCCTACGAGCAGTACTTC
TRBV4-3	-	many	TRBJ2-7	CASSQRVQAPYEQYF	TGCGCCAGCAGCCAAAGAGTACAGGCACCCTACGAGCAGTACTTC
TRBV5-6	TRBD2	many	TRBJ2-7	CASSIRQGTSGSQYEQYF	TGTGCCAGCAGTATCCGGCAGGGTACTAGCGGGAGTCAGTACGAGCAGTACTTC
TRBV27	-	-	TRBJ2-4	CASSLAGPNIQYF	TGTGCCAGCAGTCTCGCCGGGCCAAACATTCAGTACTTC
TRBV9	-	many	TRBJ2-6	CASSVGRDNSGANVLTF	TGTGCCAGCAGCGTAGGCAGGGATAACTCTGGGGCCAACGTCCTGACTTTC
TRBV6-5	-	many	TRBJ2-7	CASASGVGYEQYF	TGTGCCAGCGCGTCGGGCGTCGGCTACGAGCAGTACTTC
TRBV21-1	-	many	TRBJ2-3	CASLGLPSSTDTQYF	TGTGCCAGCCTAGGACTACCCTCTAGCACAGATACGCAGTATTTT
TRBV7-9	-	many	TRBJ2-3	CASSNPLALINTDTQYF	TGTGCCAGCAGCAATCCCCTAGCACTAATTAACACAGATACGCAGTATTTT
TRBV5-3	TRBD1	once	TRBJ1-1	CASSLPDRVNIEVFF	TGTGCCAGCAGCTTGCCGGACAGGGTGAACATTGAAGTTTTCTTT
TRBV9	-	-	TRBJ1-2	CASSLATGTLNGYTF	TGTGCCAGCAGCCTCGCTACCGGGACACTGAATGGCTACACCTTC
TRBV9	-	-	TRBJ2-2	CASSVGDRVTGELFF	TGTGCCAGCAGCGTAGGGGATCGGGTCACCGGGGAGCTGTTTTTT
TRBV6-2/TRBV6-3	TRBD1	many	TRBJ1-1	CASSYDRGTAFF	TGTGCCAGCAGTTACGACAGGGGGACGGCTTTCTTT
TRBV7-9	-	-	TRBJ1-1	CASTTDRNPEAFF	TGTGCCAGCACCACGGACCGGAACCCTGAAGCTTTCTTT
TRBV4-3	TRBD1	-	TRBJ1-2	CASSQDGTEYYGYTF	TGCGCCAGCAGCCAAGATGGGACAGAATACTATGGCTACACCTTC
TRBV4-1	-	many	TRBJ2-5	CASSQEPREQETQYF	TGCGCCAGCAGCCAAGAACCCAGGGAACAAGAGACCCAGTACTTC